This is a list of T cell receptor beta chains from one sample in a study of T cells in Graves' hyperthyroidism and ophthalmopathy. TCRdb processed the multiplex PCR reads anew with MiXCR; each CDR3 protein has one entry. The sample includes 650,000 to 700,000 distinct CDR3 sequences, roughly 17% of them seen just once. Sequencing was done on a sample of blood. These receptors were taken from a man aged 45 to 65 with Graves' hyperthyroidism. CDR3s include the opening cysteine and the closing phenylalanine or tryptophan. Fields, in order: J gene, V gene, clone size, D gene, CDR3 protein, CDR3 DNA. The D gene is left open where the match is weak. The size of a clone is reported for some rows only, either as once, few or many, or as a class for expanded clones.

j_call: TRBJ2-2
v_call: TRBV28
clone_size: .
d_call: .
cdr3_aa: CASKLGWTGELFF
cdr3_nt: TGTGCCAGCAAACTGGGGTGGACCGGGGAGCTGTTTTTT

j_call: TRBJ2-1
v_call: TRBV6-6
clone_size: few
d_call: TRBD2
cdr3_aa: CASSYTLAGGPNEQFF
cdr3_nt: TGTGCCAGCAGTTACACTCTAGCGGGAGGGCCCAATGAGCAGTTCTTC

j_call: TRBJ2-3
v_call: TRBV24-1
clone_size: many
d_call: .
cdr3_aa: CATSDTGSDTQYF
cdr3_nt: TGTGCCACCAGTGATACAGGGTCCGATACGCAGTATTTT

j_call: TRBJ2-2
v_call: TRBV12-3/TRBV12-4
clone_size: many
d_call: .
cdr3_aa: CASRPGTRLHGELFF
cdr3_nt: TGTGCCAGCAGACCCGGGACAAGATTACACGGGGAGCTGTTTTTT

j_call: TRBJ2-5
v_call: TRBV27
clone_size: many
d_call: .
cdr3_aa: CASRAQETQYF
cdr3_nt: TGTGCCAGCAGGGCCCAAGAGACCCAGTACTTC

j_call: TRBJ2-2
v_call: TRBV24-1
clone_size: .
d_call: .
cdr3_aa: CATRGGVQGNTGELFF
cdr3_nt: TGTGCCACCAGAGGTGGGGTCCAGGGTAACACCGGGGAGCTGTTTTTT

j_call: TRBJ1-2
v_call: TRBV28
clone_size: many
d_call: .
cdr3_aa: CASSLWGAMSGYTF
cdr3_nt: TGTGCCAGCAGTTTATGGGGGGCCATGAGTGGCTACACCTTC

j_call: TRBJ2-1
v_call: TRBV19
clone_size: many
d_call: .
cdr3_aa: CASNSHGGNEQFF
cdr3_nt: TGTGCCAGTAATTCCCATGGGGGCAATGAGCAGTTCTTC

j_call: TRBJ2-7
v_call: TRBV11-2
clone_size: .
d_call: TRBD2
cdr3_aa: CASRTGLAGASYEQYF
cdr3_nt: TGTGCCAGCAGAACGGGACTAGCGGGAGCGTCCTACGAGCAGTACTTC

j_call: TRBJ2-1
v_call: TRBV7-2
clone_size: .
d_call: TRBD2
cdr3_aa: CASSLIGLAGVGEQFF
cdr3_nt: TGTGCCAGCAGTTTAATAGGACTAGCGGGAGTAGGTGAGCAGTTCTTC

j_call: TRBJ2-1
v_call: TRBV6-5
clone_size: .
d_call: TRBD2
cdr3_aa: CASSYVGTRVNEQFF
cdr3_nt: TGTGCCAGCAGTTACGTCGGGACTAGAGTAAATGAGCAGTTCTTC

j_call: TRBJ2-7
v_call: TRBV29-1
clone_size: many
d_call: .
cdr3_aa: CSVGNWAREQYF
cdr3_nt: TGCAGCGTTGGTAATTGGGCCCGCGAGCAGTACTTC

j_call: TRBJ2-2
v_call: TRBV6-2/TRBV6-3
clone_size: few
d_call: .
cdr3_aa: CASRVFLATGELFF
cdr3_nt: TGTGCCAGCAGGGTTTTTTTGGCGACCGGGGAGCTGTTTTTT

j_call: TRBJ1-2
v_call: TRBV6-1
clone_size: .
d_call: .
cdr3_aa: CAIRAAWGYTF
cdr3_nt: TGTGCCATTCGGGCGGCTTGGGGCTACACCTTC

j_call: TRBJ2-2
v_call: TRBV24-1
clone_size: many
d_call: TRBD1
cdr3_aa: CATSLGTANTGELFF
cdr3_nt: TGTGCCACCAGCCTCGGGACAGCGAACACCGGGGAGCTGTTTTTT

j_call: TRBJ2-3
v_call: TRBV6-1
clone_size: many
d_call: .
cdr3_aa: CATSTRTDTQYF
cdr3_nt: TGTGCCACCTCGACCAGAACAGATACGCAGTATTTT

j_call: TRBJ2-1
v_call: TRBV5-1
clone_size: .
d_call: TRBD1
cdr3_aa: CASSLPGTVDNEQFF
cdr3_nt: TGCGCCAGCAGCTTACCCGGGACAGTAGACAATGAGCAGTTCTTC

j_call: TRBJ2-2
v_call: TRBV11-2
clone_size: many
d_call: .
cdr3_aa: CASSLDPKGFTGELFF
cdr3_nt: TGTGCCAGCAGCTTAGATCCGAAGGGCTTCACCGGGGAGCTGTTTTTT

j_call: TRBJ2-4
v_call: TRBV12-3/TRBV12-4
clone_size: .
d_call: TRBD1
cdr3_aa: CASSPHFMQGVKNIQYF
cdr3_nt: TGTGCCAGCAGTCCCCACTTTATGCAGGGGGTCAAAAACATTCAGTACTTC

j_call: TRBJ1-2
v_call: TRBV12-3/TRBV12-4
clone_size: many
d_call: .
cdr3_aa: CASTWQGNYGYTF
cdr3_nt: TGTGCCAGCACCTGGCAGGGTAACTATGGCTACACCTTC

j_call: TRBJ2-5
v_call: TRBV2
clone_size: many
d_call: .
cdr3_aa: CASSDDRYQETQYF
cdr3_nt: TGTGCCAGCAGCGATGACAGATACCAAGAGACCCAGTACTTC

j_call: TRBJ2-1
v_call: TRBV30
clone_size: few
d_call: .
cdr3_aa: CAWIISNEQFF
cdr3_nt: TGTGCCTGGATAATAAGTAATGAGCAGTTCTTC

j_call: TRBJ2-2
v_call: TRBV6-5
clone_size: few
d_call: TRBD2
cdr3_aa: CASSYSVAGATRELFF
cdr3_nt: TGTGCCAGCAGTTACTCCGTAGCGGGAGCCACCCGGGAGCTGTTTTTT

j_call: TRBJ2-3
v_call: TRBV5-1
clone_size: .
d_call: TRBD1
cdr3_aa: CASSIGGTGNTDTQYF
cdr3_nt: TGCGCCAGCAGCATCGGTGGGACAGGCAACACAGATACGCAGTATTTT

j_call: TRBJ2-7
v_call: TRBV7-8
clone_size: .
d_call: TRBD2
cdr3_aa: CASSLVRPSGPGEGEQYF
cdr3_nt: TGTGCCAGCAGCTTAGTTCGTCCCTCCGGGCCTGGGGAGGGCGAGCAGTACTTC

j_call: TRBJ2-7
v_call: TRBV6-1
clone_size: few
d_call: .
cdr3_aa: CASSIPGLNYEQYF
cdr3_nt: TGTGCCAGCAGTATTCCGGGCCTGAACTACGAGCAGTACTTC

j_call: TRBJ2-4
v_call: TRBV9
clone_size: .
d_call: .
cdr3_aa: CASSDHPRGGSTKNIQYF
cdr3_nt: TGTGCCAGCAGCGACCATCCGAGGGGGGGGTCAACCAAAAACATTCAGTACTTC

j_call: TRBJ1-2
v_call: TRBV7-9
clone_size: .
d_call: TRBD1
cdr3_aa: CASSTGQGAFGDGYTF
cdr3_nt: TGTGCCAGCAGCACAGGACAGGGGGCTTTCGGTGATGGCTACACCTTC

j_call: TRBJ1-5
v_call: TRBV7-9
clone_size: many
d_call: .
cdr3_aa: CASSFTDQPQHF
cdr3_nt: TGTGCCAGCAGCTTTACGGATCAGCCCCAGCATTTT

j_call: TRBJ2-3
v_call: TRBV20-1
clone_size: .
d_call: TRBD2
cdr3_aa: CSAGTSGRAPDTQYF
cdr3_nt: TGCAGTGCCGGGACTAGCGGGAGGGCCCCAGATACGCAGTATTTT

j_call: TRBJ2-1
v_call: TRBV20-1
clone_size: few
d_call: .
cdr3_aa: CSAPEERRLTYNEQFF
cdr3_nt: TGCAGTGCTCCTGAGGAACGGCGGCTTACCTACAATGAGCAGTTCTTC

j_call: TRBJ2-5
v_call: TRBV11-2
clone_size: many
d_call: .
cdr3_aa: CASSLDRGVLETQYF
cdr3_nt: TGTGCCAGCAGCTTAGATAGGGGGGTCCTGGAGACCCAGTACTTC

j_call: TRBJ2-4
v_call: TRBV3-1
clone_size: many
d_call: .
cdr3_aa: CASSPRGSSNIQYF
cdr3_nt: TGTGCCAGCAGCCCGAGAGGGAGTTCGAACATTCAGTACTTC

j_call: TRBJ2-2
v_call: TRBV29-1
clone_size: many
d_call: .
cdr3_aa: CSVVFSSIVGTGELFF
cdr3_nt: TGCAGCGTTGTATTTTCCTCAATTGTGGGCACCGGGGAGCTGTTTTTT

j_call: TRBJ1-2
v_call: TRBV27
clone_size: many
d_call: .
cdr3_aa: CASSPWDPPNYGYTF
cdr3_nt: TGTGCCAGCAGTCCCTGGGACCCTCCGAACTATGGCTACACCTTC

j_call: TRBJ2-6
v_call: TRBV29-1
clone_size: .
d_call: .
cdr3_aa: CSVAGTDSSGANVLTF
cdr3_nt: TGCAGCGTAGCCGGGACGGATAGCTCTGGGGCCAACGTCCTGACTTTC

j_call: TRBJ2-5
v_call: TRBV27
clone_size: few
d_call: TRBD1
cdr3_aa: CASSLLGQLSETQYF
cdr3_nt: TGTGCCAGCAGCCTATTGGGACAGCTTTCAGAGACCCAGTACTTC

j_call: TRBJ2-1
v_call: TRBV5-1
clone_size: many
d_call: TRBD2
cdr3_aa: CASSLLAGGGEQFF
cdr3_nt: TGCGCCAGCAGCTTACTAGCGGGAGGGGGTGAGCAGTTCTTC

j_call: TRBJ2-7
v_call: TRBV2
clone_size: many
d_call: TRBD2
cdr3_aa: CASSELAGGSSYEQYF
cdr3_nt: TGTGCCAGCAGTGAGTTGGCGGGAGGGAGCTCCTACGAGCAGTACTTC

j_call: TRBJ2-3
v_call: TRBV7-2
clone_size: many
d_call: .
cdr3_aa: CASSPRTVTDTQYF
cdr3_nt: TGTGCCAGCAGCCCTAGGACAGTCACAGATACGCAGTATTTT

j_call: TRBJ2-7
v_call: TRBV6-2/TRBV6-3
clone_size: many
d_call: .
cdr3_aa: CASSPQGNEQYF
cdr3_nt: TGTGCCAGCAGTCCGCAGGGTAACGAGCAGTACTTC

j_call: TRBJ2-1
v_call: TRBV6-2/TRBV6-3
clone_size: many
d_call: TRBD2
cdr3_aa: CASSASGRVFDEQFF
cdr3_nt: TGTGCCAGCAGTGCTAGCGGGAGAGTATTTGATGAGCAGTTCTTC

j_call: TRBJ1-2
v_call: TRBV7-2
clone_size: .
d_call: TRBD1
cdr3_aa: CASSWGDRGLGGYTF
cdr3_nt: TGTGCCAGCAGCTGGGGGGACAGGGGGCTGGGTGGCTACACCTTC

j_call: TRBJ2-1
v_call: TRBV5-1
clone_size: few
d_call: .
cdr3_aa: CASSLQDSYNEQFF
cdr3_nt: TGCGCCAGCAGCTTGCAGGACAGTTACAATGAGCAGTTCTTC

j_call: TRBJ2-7
v_call: TRBV27
clone_size: many
d_call: TRBD2
cdr3_aa: CASSPLPGLAGDEQYF
cdr3_nt: TGTGCCAGCAGTCCACTCCCGGGACTAGCGGGAGACGAGCAGTACTTC

j_call: TRBJ2-7
v_call: TRBV28
clone_size: many
d_call: .
cdr3_aa: CASSWGIENEQYF
cdr3_nt: TGTGCCAGCAGCTGGGGGATCGAAAACGAGCAGTACTTC

j_call: TRBJ1-6
v_call: TRBV6-5
clone_size: many
d_call: TRBD1
cdr3_aa: CASSYRDRGNSPLHF
cdr3_nt: TGTGCCAGCAGTTACCGGGACAGGGGTAATTCACCCCTCCACTTT

j_call: TRBJ2-7
v_call: TRBV4-1
clone_size: .
d_call: TRBD2
cdr3_aa: CASSHKLAGGSYEQYF
cdr3_nt: TGCGCCAGCAGCCACAAACTAGCGGGAGGTTCCTACGAGCAGTACTTC